This TCR beta chain was sequenced during a study of T cell changes during pregnancy in multiple sclerosis (dated 2019 in TCRdb). About the investigation overall: The study examined how the T cell repertoire changed over the course of pregnancy in women with multiple sclerosis.

On this clone: No cognate antigen has been identified for it. Base qualities are missing; no much larger clone stands one base away.

Library generation was performed with the immunoSEQ multiplex PCR assay. TCRdb retrieved this table from immuneACCESS and kept in-frame rearrangements only. Not all clones are present; in checked studies, unresolved V genes account for under half, and no reason is known for the remainder. The sample yields about 64,000 clones; roughly 92% were counted once. The ten largest clonotypes hold roughly 1.5% of the sample. V is pared back by 5 bases and J by 5 bases, with 21 bases lying between the germline termini. Measured from the cysteine to the phenylalanine, the CDR3 is 16 residues long. Of the read, only the CDR3 DNA is kept; its 48 bases are in frame from base 1. CDR1 and CDR2, per the germline V gene (reference sequence), are SEHNR and FQNEAQ.

The receptor was isolated from a female donor with multiple sclerosis, enrolled in a pregnancy study. The specimen comprised peripheral blood, sampled in the second trimester of pregnancy. Recombination joined TRBV7-9 with TRBJ2-5; 6 matching bases give a weak D call of TRBD2. The CDR3 region reads CASSPRGWSGDETQYF. At the DNA level, the sequence is TGTGCCAGCAGCCCTCGCGGATGGTCGGGAGATGAGACCCAGTACTTC.